This TCR beta chain is from a study of shared clonotypes between healthy human individuals. From germline, CDR1 is MDHEN and CDR2 SYDVKM. This CDR3 contains 13 residues. Trimming took 3 bases from V and 4 from J, leaving 7 bases between them. The protocol was immunoSEQ multiplex PCR, while the TCRdb copy is restricted to in-frame clones and leaves out a portion. The sample consists of over a million clones, roughly 96% of them appearing once. The rearrangement links TRBV28 to TRBJ1-5; D remains ambiguous. The sequenced material came from naive CD4+ T cells sorted from blood. Subset defined: CD45RA+ positively selected. The sequence was obtained from a man aged 30 to 45 in good health. CDR3 loop: CASSFGRNQPQHF. The CDR3 nucleotides read TGTGCCAGCAGTTTCGGTAGAAATCAGCCCCAGCATTTT.